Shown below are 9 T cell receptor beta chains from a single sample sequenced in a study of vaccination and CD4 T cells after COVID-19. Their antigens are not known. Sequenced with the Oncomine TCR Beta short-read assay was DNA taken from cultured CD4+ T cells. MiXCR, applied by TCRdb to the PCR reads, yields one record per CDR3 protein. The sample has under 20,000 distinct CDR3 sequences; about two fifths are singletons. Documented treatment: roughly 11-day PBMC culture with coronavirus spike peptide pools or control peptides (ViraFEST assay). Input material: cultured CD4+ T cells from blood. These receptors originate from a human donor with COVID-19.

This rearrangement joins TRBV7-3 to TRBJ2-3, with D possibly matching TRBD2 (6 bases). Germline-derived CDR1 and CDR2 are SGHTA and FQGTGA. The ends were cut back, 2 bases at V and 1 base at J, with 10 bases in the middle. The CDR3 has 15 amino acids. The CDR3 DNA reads TGTGCCAGCAGCTTATGGGCTAGCGGCACAGATACGCAGTATTTT. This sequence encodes CASSLWASGTDTQYF.

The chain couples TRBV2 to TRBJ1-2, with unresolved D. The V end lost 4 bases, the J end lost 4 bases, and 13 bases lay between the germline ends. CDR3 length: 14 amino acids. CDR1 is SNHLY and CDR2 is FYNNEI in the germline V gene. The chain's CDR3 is CASSVQPPIYGYTF. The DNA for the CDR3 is TGTGCCAGCAGTGTTCAACCGCCGATCTATGGCTACACCTTC. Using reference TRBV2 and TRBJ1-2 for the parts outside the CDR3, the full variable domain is EPEVTQTPSHQVTQMGQEVILRCVPISNHLYFYWYRQILGQKVEFLVSFYNNEISEKSEIFDDQFSVERPDGSNFTLKIRSTKLEDSAMYFCASSVQPPIYGYTFGSGTRLTVV.

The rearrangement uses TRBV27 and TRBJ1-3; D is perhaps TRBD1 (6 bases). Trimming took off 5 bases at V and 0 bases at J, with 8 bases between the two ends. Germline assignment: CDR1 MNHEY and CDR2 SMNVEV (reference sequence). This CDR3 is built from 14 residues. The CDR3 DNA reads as TGTGCCAGCAGTGGGACAAGCTCTGGAAACACCATATATTTT. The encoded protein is CASSGTSSGNTIYF.

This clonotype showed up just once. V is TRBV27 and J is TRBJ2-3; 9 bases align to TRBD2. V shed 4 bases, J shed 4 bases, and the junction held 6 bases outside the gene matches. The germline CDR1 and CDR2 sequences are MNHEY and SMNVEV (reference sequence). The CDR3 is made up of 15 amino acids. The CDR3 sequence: CASSYGRGGADTQYF. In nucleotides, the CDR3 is TGTGCCAGCAGTTACGGGCGGGGGGGCGCAGATACGCAGTATTTT.

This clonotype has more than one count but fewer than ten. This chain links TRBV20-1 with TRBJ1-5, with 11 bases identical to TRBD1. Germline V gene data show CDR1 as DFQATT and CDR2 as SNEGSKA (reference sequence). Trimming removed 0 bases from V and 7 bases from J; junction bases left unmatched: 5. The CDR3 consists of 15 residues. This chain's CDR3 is CSAREIGQGAQPQHF. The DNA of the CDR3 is TGCAGTGCTAGAGAGATTGGACAGGGGGCCCAGCCCCAGCATTTT.

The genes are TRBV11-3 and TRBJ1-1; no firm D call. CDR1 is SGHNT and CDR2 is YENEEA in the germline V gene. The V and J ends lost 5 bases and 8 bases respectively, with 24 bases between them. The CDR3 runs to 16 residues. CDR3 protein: CASSPGRGKVTPEAFF. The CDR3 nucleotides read TGTGCCAGCAGCCCCGGAAGAGGCAAGGTTACTCCGGAAGCTTTCTTT.

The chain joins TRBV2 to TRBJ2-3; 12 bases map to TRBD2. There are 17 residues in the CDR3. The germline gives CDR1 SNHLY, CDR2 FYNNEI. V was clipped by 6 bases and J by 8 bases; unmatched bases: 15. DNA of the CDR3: TGTGCCAGCAGGAGGGCGGCTAGCGGGGGGGCTCAAGGTACGCAGTATTTT. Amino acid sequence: CASRRAASGGAQGTQYF.

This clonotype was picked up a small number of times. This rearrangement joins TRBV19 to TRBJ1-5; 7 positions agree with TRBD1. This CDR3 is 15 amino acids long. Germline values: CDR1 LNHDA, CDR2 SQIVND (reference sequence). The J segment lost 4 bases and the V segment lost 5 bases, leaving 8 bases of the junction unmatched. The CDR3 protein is CASSPVRGQNQPQHF. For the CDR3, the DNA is TGTGCCAGTAGTCCCGTCCGGGGACAGAATCAGCCCCAGCATTTT.

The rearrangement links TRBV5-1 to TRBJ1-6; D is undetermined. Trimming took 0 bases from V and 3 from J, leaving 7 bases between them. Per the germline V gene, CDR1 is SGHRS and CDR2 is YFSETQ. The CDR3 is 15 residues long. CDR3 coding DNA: TGCGCCAGCAGCTTGGAAACAGACTATAATTCACCCCTCCACTTT. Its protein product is CASSLETDYNSPLHF.